Following are 6 T cell receptor beta chains from one sample sequenced in a study of blood T cell repertoires in COVID-19. The repertoire was sequenced with immunoSEQ multiplex PCR; TCRdb's copy has only in-frame clones and lacks some. The table records 250,000 to 300,000 clones, about 93% of them present only once. The specimen was PBMCs or T cells enriched from blood (not recorded which). Receptors originate from a woman in her 30s who had recovered from COVID-19.

The chain uses TRBV5-6 and TRBJ2-2; 7 nucleotides line up with TRBD1. The CDR3 extends over 15 amino acids. The V and J ends lost 2 bases and 3 bases, in that order; junction bases with no gene match: 4. Germline V CDR1 and CDR2: SGHDT, YYEEEE. CDR3 DNA sequence: TGTGCCAGCAGCTTCGGACAGGTGTACACCGGGGAGCTGTTTTTT. Protein: CASSFGQVYTGELFF. Looking up the rest from reference TRBV5-6 and TRBJ2-2 gives the full variable domain: DAGVTQSPTHLIKTRGQQVTLRCSPKSGHDTVSWYQQALGQGPQFIFQYYEEEERQRGNFPDRFSGHQFPNYSSELNVNALLLGDSALYLCASSFGQVYTGELFFGEGSRLTVL.

The V and J genes are TRBV4-3 and TRBJ1-2; D is uncertain. The CDR3 is made up of 16 amino acids. Between the trimmed V and J ends, which lost 0 bases and 3 bases, there was a span of 14 bases. Per germline, CDR1 LGHNA and CDR2 YSLEER. The CDR3 region has the DNA TGCGCCAGCAGCCAAGATACGTACCCGGGAGACTATGGCTACACCTTC. This encodes CASSQDTYPGDYGYTF.

The chain employs TRBV29-1 and TRBJ2-1; 15 bases map to TRBD2. This CDR3 comprises 17 residues. The junction had 5 bases not matched to a gene; V was cut back by 3 bases and J by 2 bases. Germline CDR1 is SQVTM and CDR2 is ANQGSEA. CDR3 bases: TGCAGCGTTGAGTGGACTAGCGGGAGGGCCGCCTACAATGAGCAGTTCTTC. Protein: CSVEWTSGRAAYNEQFF.

The V call is TRBV28, the J call TRBJ2-7, with 14 bases fitting TRBD2. CDR1 and CDR2 (germline): MDHEN, SYDVKM. The CDR3 runs to 16 residues. The V segment lost 5 bases and the J segment 5 bases; nucleotides outside the gene matches: 8. The CDR3 loop is CASSPLTSGRAHEQYF. The DNA for the CDR3 is TGTGCCAGCAGTCCCCTGACTAGCGGGAGGGCCCACGAGCAGTACTTC.

The chain carries TRBV15 and TRBJ2-7; 11 bases align to TRBD1. Germline V gives CDR1 LNHNV, CDR2 YYDKDF (reference sequence). V was clipped by 4 bases and J by 4 bases; unmatched bases: 3. The CDR3 spans 14 residues. The CDR3 reads CATSTGTGGYEQYF. The CDR3 DNA follows: TGTGCCACCAGCACCGGGACAGGGGGGTACGAGCAGTACTTC.

The chain carries TRBV28 and TRBJ2-5; 10 nucleotides line up with TRBD1. The CDR3 length is 15 residues. The trim removed 3 bases at V and 5 bases at J, leaving 6 bases unmatched. The germline CDR1 and CDR2 sequences are MDHEN and SYDVKM. CDR3 nucleotides: TGTGCCAGCAGTTTCGTGACAGGGGGCTCGGAGACCCAGTACTTC. Its protein product is CASSFVTGGSETQYF.